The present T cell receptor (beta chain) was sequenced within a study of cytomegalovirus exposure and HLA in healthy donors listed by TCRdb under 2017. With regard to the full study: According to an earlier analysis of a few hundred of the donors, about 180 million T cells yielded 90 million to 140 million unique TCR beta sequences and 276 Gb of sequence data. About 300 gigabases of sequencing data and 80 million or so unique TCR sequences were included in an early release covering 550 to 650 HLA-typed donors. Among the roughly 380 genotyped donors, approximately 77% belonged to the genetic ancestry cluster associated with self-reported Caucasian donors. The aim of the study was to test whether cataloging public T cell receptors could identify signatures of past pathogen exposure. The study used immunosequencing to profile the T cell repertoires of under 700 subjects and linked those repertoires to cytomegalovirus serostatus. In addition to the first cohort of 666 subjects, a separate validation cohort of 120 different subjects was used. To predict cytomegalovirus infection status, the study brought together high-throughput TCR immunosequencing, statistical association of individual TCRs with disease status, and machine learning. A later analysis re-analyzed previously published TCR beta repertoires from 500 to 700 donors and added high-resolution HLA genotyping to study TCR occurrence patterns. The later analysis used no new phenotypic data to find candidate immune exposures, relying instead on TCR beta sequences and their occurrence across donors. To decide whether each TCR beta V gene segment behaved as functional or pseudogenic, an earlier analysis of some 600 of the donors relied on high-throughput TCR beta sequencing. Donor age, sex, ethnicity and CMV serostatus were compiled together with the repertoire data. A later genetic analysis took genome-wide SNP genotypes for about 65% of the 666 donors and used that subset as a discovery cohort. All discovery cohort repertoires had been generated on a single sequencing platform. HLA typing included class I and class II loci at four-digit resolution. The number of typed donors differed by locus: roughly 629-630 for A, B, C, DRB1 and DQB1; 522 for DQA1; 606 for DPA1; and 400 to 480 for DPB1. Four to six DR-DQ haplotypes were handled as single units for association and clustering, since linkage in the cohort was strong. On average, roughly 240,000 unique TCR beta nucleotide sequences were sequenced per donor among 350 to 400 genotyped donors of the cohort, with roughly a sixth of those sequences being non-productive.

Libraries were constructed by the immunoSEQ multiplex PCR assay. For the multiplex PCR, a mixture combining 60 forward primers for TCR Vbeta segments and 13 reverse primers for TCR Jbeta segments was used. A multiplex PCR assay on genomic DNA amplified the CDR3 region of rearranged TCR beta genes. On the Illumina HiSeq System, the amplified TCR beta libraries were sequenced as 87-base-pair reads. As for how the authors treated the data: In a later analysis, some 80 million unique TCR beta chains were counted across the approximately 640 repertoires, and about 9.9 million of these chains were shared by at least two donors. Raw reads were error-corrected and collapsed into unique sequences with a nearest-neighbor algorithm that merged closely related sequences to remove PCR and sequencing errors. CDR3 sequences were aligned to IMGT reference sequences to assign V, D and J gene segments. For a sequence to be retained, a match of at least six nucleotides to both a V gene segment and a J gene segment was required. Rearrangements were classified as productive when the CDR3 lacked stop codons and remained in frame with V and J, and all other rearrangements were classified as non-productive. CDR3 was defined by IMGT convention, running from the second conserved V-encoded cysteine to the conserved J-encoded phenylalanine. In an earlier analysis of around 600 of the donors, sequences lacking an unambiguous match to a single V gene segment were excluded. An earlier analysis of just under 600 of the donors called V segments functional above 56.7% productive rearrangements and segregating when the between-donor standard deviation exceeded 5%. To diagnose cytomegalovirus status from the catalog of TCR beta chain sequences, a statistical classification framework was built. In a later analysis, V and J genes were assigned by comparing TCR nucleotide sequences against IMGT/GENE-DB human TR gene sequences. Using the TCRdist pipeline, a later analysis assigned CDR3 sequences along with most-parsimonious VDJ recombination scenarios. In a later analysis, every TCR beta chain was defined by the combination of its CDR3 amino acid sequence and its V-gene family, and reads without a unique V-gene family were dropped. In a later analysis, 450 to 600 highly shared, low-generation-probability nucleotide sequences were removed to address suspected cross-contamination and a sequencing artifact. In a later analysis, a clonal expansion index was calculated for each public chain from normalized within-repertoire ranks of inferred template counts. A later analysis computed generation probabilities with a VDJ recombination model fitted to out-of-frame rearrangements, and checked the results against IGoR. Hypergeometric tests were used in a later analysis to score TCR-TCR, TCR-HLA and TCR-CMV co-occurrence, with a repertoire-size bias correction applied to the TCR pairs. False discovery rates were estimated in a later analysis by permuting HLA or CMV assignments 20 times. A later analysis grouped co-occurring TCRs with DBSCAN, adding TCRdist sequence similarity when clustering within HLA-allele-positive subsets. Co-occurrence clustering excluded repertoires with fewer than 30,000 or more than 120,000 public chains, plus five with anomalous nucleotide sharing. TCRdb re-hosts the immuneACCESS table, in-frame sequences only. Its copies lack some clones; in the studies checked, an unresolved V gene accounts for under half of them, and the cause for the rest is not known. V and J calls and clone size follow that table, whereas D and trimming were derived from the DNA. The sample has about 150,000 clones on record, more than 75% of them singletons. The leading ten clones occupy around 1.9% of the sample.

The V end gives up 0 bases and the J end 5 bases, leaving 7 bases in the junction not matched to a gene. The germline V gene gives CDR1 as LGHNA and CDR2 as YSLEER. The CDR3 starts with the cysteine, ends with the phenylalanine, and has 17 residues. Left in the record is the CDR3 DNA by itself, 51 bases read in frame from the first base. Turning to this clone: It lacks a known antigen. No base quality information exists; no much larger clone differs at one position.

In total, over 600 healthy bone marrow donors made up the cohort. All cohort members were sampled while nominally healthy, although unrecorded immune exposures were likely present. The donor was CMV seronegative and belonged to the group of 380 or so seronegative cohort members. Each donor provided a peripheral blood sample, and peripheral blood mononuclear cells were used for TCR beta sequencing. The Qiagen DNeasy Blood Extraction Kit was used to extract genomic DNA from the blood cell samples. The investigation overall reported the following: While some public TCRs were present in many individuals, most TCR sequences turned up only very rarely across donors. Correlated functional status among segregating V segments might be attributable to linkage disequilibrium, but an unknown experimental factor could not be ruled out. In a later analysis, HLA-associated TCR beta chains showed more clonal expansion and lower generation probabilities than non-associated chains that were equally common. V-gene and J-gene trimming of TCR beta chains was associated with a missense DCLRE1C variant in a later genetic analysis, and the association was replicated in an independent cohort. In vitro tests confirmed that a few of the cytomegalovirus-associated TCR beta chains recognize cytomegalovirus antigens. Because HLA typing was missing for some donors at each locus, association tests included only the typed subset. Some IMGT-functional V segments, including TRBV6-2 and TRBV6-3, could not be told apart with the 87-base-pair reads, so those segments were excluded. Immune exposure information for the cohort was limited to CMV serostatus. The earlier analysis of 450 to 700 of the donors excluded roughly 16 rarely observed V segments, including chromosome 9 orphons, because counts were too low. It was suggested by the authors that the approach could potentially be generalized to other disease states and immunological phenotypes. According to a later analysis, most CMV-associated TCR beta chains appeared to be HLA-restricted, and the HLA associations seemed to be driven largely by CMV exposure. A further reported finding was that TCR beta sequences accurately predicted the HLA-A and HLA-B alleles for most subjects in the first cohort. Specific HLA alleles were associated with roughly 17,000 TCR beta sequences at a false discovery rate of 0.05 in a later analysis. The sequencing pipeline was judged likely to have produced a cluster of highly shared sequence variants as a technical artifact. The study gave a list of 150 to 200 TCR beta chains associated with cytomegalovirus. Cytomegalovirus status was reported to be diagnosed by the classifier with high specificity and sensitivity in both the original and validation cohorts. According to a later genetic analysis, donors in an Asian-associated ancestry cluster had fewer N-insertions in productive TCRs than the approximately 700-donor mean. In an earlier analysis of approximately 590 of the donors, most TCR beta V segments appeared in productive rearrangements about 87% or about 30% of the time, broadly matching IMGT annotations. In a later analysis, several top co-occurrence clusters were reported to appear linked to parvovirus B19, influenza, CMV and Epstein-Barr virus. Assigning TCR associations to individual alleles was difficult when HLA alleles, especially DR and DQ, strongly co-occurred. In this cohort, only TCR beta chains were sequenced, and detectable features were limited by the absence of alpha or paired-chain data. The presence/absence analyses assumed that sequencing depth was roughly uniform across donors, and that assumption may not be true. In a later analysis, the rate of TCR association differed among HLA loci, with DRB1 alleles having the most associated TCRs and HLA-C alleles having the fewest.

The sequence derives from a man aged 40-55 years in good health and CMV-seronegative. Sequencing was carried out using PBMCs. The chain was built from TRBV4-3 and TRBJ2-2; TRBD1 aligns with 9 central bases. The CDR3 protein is CASSQELGTGWTGELFF. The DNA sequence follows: TGCGCCAGCAGCCAAGAGCTCGGGACAGGGTGGACCGGGGAGCTGTTTTTT.